Below are 4 T cell receptor beta chains sequenced from a single sample in a study of blood T cell repertoires in COVID-19 (dated by TCRdb to 2020 to 2022). Library preparation was by the immunoSEQ multiplex PCR assay. Here the immuneACCESS table is served through TCRdb, limited to in-frame sequences with V and J called. Missing clones are a known gap in these copies; in checked studies unresolved V genes cover under half, and the rest lacks a known reason. The sample data list 250,000 to 300,000 clones, and 75% to 90% of these were observed just once. The ten largest clones add up to roughly 4.6% of the sample. Sequencing was carried out using peripheral blood. These receptors were collected from a man aged 55 to 70 who had recovered from COVID-19.

This clone was observed a handful of times. The genes are TRBV2 and TRBJ2-2; 9 nucleotides line up with TRBD2. CDR1 is SNHLY and CDR2 is FYNNEI in the germline V gene. This CDR3 contains 15 residues. Trimming cost V 7 bases and J 6 bases; bases outside gene matches: 9. The CDR3 DNA reads TGTGCCAGCACTCGACTAGCGGCGGTGGCCGGGGAGCTGTTTTTT. This codes for CASTRLAAVAGELFF.

The rearrangement uses TRBV25-1 and TRBJ1-2; tentative D call: TRBD1 (5 bases). The CDR3 spans 12 residues. Germline lookup yields CDR1 MGHDK and CDR2 SYGVNS. Trimming took 1 base from V and 8 from J, leaving 8 bases between them. The CDR3 DNA reads as TGTGCCAGCAGTGAATCCGGGGGGGGCTACACCTTC. Protein: CASSESGGGYTF.

The genes are TRBV3-1 (or the pseudogene TRBV3-2) and TRBJ1-1, with D uncertain. CDR1 is LGHDT and CDR2 is YNNKEL in the germline V gene (reference sequence). This CDR3 comprises 13 residues. V lost 4 bases, J lost 2 bases, and 8 bases lay in between. CDR3 amino acids: CASSPRRNTEAFF. As DNA, the CDR3 is TGTGCCAGCAGCCCGAGGCGTAACACTGAAGCTTTCTTT.

The table lists this clone with many counts. The V gene is TRBV3-1 (or the pseudogene TRBV3-2), the J gene TRBJ2-5, with 10 positions matching TRBD2. V gave up 6 bases and J gave up 1 base; unmatched junction bases: 8. Germline CDR1 and CDR2: LGHDT and YNNKEL (reference sequence). The CDR3 length is 16 residues. CDR3 in DNA: TGTGCCAGCAGGGAGACAGCGGGGGGGTTCCAAGAGACCCAGTACTTC. This translates into CASRETAGGFQETQYF.